This T cell receptor beta chain stems from a study of blood T cell repertoires in COVID-19. Germline V lookup: CDR1 KGHSH, CDR2 LQKENI. The CDR3 spans 16 residues. Germline trimming cut 2 bases from V and 4 bases from J; bases unmatched to any gene: 8. Repertoires were generated with immunoSEQ multiplex PCR, while TCRdb's copy carries only in-frame clones and drops some. The sample holds 100,000 to 150,000 clones, approximately 83% seen once. The receptor's source is a woman aged 80 or over with acute or convalescent COVID-19. What was sequenced was peripheral blood. The gene calls are TRBV18 and TRBJ2-5; 9 bases fit TRBD2. The CDR3, as DNA: TGTGCCAGCTCACCAGTCGGAGCGGGGGGCCCAGAGACCCAGTACTTC. The encoded protein is CASSPVGAGGPETQYF.